A single sample is the source of the 16 T cell receptor beta chains below, sequenced in a study of shared clonotypes between healthy human individuals. Assay used: immunoSEQ multiplex PCR; TCRdb lists only in-frame clones, some missing. The sample holds a few million clones, over 90% seen once. The specimen sequenced was naive CD4+ T cells from PBMCs. Documented subset: CD45RA+ positively selected. The receptors were gathered from a man in his late teens or twenties in good health. Some clones in this sample may be carry-over from other donors' samples.

This chain joins TRBV4-3 and TRBJ2-3; D unclear. The CDR3 has 14 residues. Trimming removed 0 bases from V and 1 base from J, with 5 bases in between. Germline lookup yields CDR1 LGHNA and CDR2 YSLEER. The CDR3 protein is CASSQEDRTDTQYF. As DNA, the CDR3 is TGCGCCAGCAGCCAAGAGGACCGCACAGATACGCAGTATTTT.

The chain joins TRBV27 to TRBJ1-5; D remains ambiguous. The CDR3 totals 13 residues. With 4 bases removed from V and 6 bases from J, the gap between germline ends came to 10 bases. CDR1 and CDR2 from the germline V gene are MNHEY and SMNVEV (reference sequence). The CDR3 coding sequence is TGTGCCAGCAGTTCCCGGCCGAGTCAGCCCCAGCATTTT. Residues: CASSSRPSQPQHF.

This chain links TRBV18 with TRBJ1-1; D is uncertain. This CDR3 spans 14 amino acids. V lost 3 bases and J 1 base, leaving 9 bases between the germline ends. Per the germline V gene, CDR1 is KGHSH and CDR2 is LQKENI. CDR3 loop: CASSPSLKNTEAFF. For the CDR3, the DNA is TGTGCCAGCTCACCTTCTCTGAAGAACACTGAAGCTTTCTTT.

The rearrangement links TRBV6-5 to TRBJ2-7, with D possibly matching TRBD1 (5 bases). The CDR3 has 15 residues. Germline CDR1 and CDR2: MNHEY and SVGAGI. V lost 2 bases to trimming and J lost 2 bases, with 13 bases between them. CDR3 nucleotide sequence: TGTGCCAGCAGTTACCAGGGTGCTACCCCCTACGAGCAGTACTTC. Amino acids: CASSYQGATPYEQYF.

The chain joins TRBV11-2 to TRBJ1-5, with TRBD1 matching over 7 bases. The CDR3 is 15 residues long. V shed 5 bases and J 6 bases; nucleotides not matched to a gene: 10. Germline CDR1 reads SGHAT; CDR2 reads FQNNGV. CDR3 amino acids: CASSQVQGESQPQHF. The CDR3 DNA sequence: TGTGCCAGCAGCCAAGTTCAGGGGGAGAGTCAGCCCCAGCATTTT.

The V call is TRBV10-1, the J call TRBJ1-4; 7 positions match TRBD1. Germline-derived CDR1 and CDR2 are WNHNN and SYGVQD (reference sequence). The CDR3 runs 15 residues. With 5 bases clipped from V and 5 bases from J, the junction kept 8 bases outside the gene matches. CDR3 nucleotides: TGCGCCAGCAGTTACCCCCGGGACAGAAATGAAAAACTGTTTTTT. Encoded protein: CASSYPRDRNEKLFF.

This chain connects TRBV14 to TRBJ2-1, with TRBD2 matching 8 bases. This CDR3 has 16 amino acids. The germline CDR1 and CDR2 sequences are SGHDN and FVKESK. V shed 5 bases and J 7 bases; nucleotides not matched to a gene: 13. The CDR3 loop reads CASSKGSGSLKNEQFF. CDR3 bases: TGTGCCAGCAGCAAGGGAAGCGGGAGCCTCAAAAATGAGCAGTTCTTC.

In its sample, this clone was seen once. The chain employs TRBV13 and TRBJ1-2; TRBD1 is a possible D gene (6 bases). The CDR3 totals 12 residues. CDR1 is PRHDT, CDR2 FYEKMQ, per germline (reference sequence). V gave up 5 bases and J gave up 5 bases, with 9 bases separating them. The CDR3 sequence is CASSPDSYGYTF. CDR3 DNA sequence: TGTGCCAGCAGCCCGGACAGTTATGGCTACACCTTC.

This chain uses TRBV6-5 with TRBJ1-2, with 8 bases fitting TRBD1. From germline, CDR1 is MNHEY and CDR2 SVGAGI. J lost 5 bases, V lost 6 bases, and 8 bases had no gene match. CDR3 size: 14 residues. In DNA form, the CDR3 reads TGTGCCAGCAGAACAAGCAGGGGGCCGTATGGCTACACCTTC. Translation: CASRTSRGPYGYTF.

This chain connects TRBV4-3 to TRBJ2-1; 9 bases agree with TRBD2. CDR1 LGHNA and CDR2 YSLEER come from the germline V gene. The CDR3 has 15 residues. V trimming: 4 bases; J trimming: 1 base; junction bases outside the gene matches: 2. The DNA of the CDR3 is TGCGCCAGCAGCCGGCGGGGGGGTTCCTACAATGAGCAGTTCTTC. Translation: CASSRRGGSYNEQFF.

This chain links TRBV9 with TRBJ1-2; no clear D. The CDR3 extends over 14 amino acids. Trimming removed 0 bases from V and 1 base from J, with 7 bases in between. CDR1 and CDR2 (germline): SGDLS, YYNGEE. In DNA, the CDR3 is TGTGCCAGCAGCGTAGCTGAATATAACTATGGCTACACCTTC. Protein: CASSVAEYNYGYTF.

The chain has TRBV5-8 and TRBJ1-2; 7 bases fit TRBD1. Trimming took 4 bases from V and 4 from J; bases not matched to a gene: 4. The germline V gene has CDR1 SGHTS and CDR2 YDEGEE. The CDR3 extends over 13 amino acids. The DNA of the CDR3 is TGTGCCAGCAGCACCCGGGACAGCTATGGCTACACCTTC. Amino acid sequence: CASSTRDSYGYTF.

This clone was counted once. This chain uses TRBV28 with TRBJ1-2; D is uncertain. The V gene lost 1 base and the J gene lost 9 bases, with 15 bases spanning the gap. Germline V CDR1 and CDR2: MDHEN, SYDVKM. The CDR3 has 14 amino acids. The CDR3 DNA sequence: TGTGCCAGCAGTTTATTGGGTGGGATCCTTAGCTACACCTTC. Its translation is CASSLLGGILSYTF.

The chain links TRBV6-1 to TRBJ2-1, with D possibly matching TRBD1 (5 bases). With 5 bases removed from V and 2 bases from J, the gap between germline ends came to 10 bases. Germline V gene sequence: CDR1 MNHNS, CDR2 SASEGT. CDR3 length equals 14 residues. The CDR3 protein is CASSWTLPYNEQFF. The CDR3 DNA reads TGTGCCAGCAGTTGGACACTTCCCTACAATGAGCAGTTCTTC.

The V call is TRBV19, the J call TRBJ2-2; TRBD2 matches 8 bases. The ends lost 8 bases at V and 7 bases at J; junction bases unmatched: 3. This CDR3 region has 12 residues. The germline V gene has CDR1 LNHDA and CDR2 SQIVND (reference sequence). DNA for the CDR3: TGTGCCAGTTCCCTAGCGGGCGGGGAGCTGTTTTTT. It translates to CASSLAGGELFF.

This clone has just a few counts. The CDR3 DNA sequence: TGTGCCAGTAGTATATACGGCTCTGGGGCCAACGTCCTGACTTTC. Translation: CASSIYGSGANVLTF. The chain recombines TRBV19 with TRBJ2-6; D is undetermined. CDR3 length: 15 amino acids. V shed 2 bases and J shed 0 bases, with 5 bases lying between them. Germline values: CDR1 LNHDA, CDR2 SQIVND (reference sequence).